Below are 18 T cell receptor beta chains sequenced from a single sample in a study of graft-versus-host responses after intestinal transplantation. Sequencing used immunoSEQ multiplex PCR; TCRdb keeps in-frame clones, though not all of them. The data hold around 10,000 clones, with approximately 30% observed a single time. The material sequenced was alloreactive CD4+ T cells from a mixed lymphocyte reaction culture, taken before transplantation. The subset here: CFSE-low proliferating T cells sorted from approximately six-day pre-transplant mixed lymphocyte reaction (GvH or HvG direction). Receptors were obtained from a human patient who was an organ donor for intestinal transplantation.

This rearrangement joins TRBV7-9 to TRBJ1-5; D perhaps matches TRBD1 (6 bases). V lost 5 bases, J lost 3 bases, and 14 bases lay in between. Germline V lookup: CDR1 SEHNR, CDR2 FQNEAQ (reference sequence). The CDR3 has 15 residues. CDR3 nucleotides: TGTGCCAGCAGCCGGACGGGACAAGACAATCAGCCCCAGCATTTT. Its protein is CASSRTGQDNQPQHF.

The V gene is TRBV4-2, the J gene TRBJ2-7; 7 nucleotides match TRBD2. CDR3 size: 15 residues. Germline V gives CDR1 LGHNA, CDR2 YNFKEQ. V gave up 5 bases and J gave up 3 bases; unmatched junction bases: 10. CDR3 sequence: CASSRAGSSLYEQYF. CDR3 sequence (DNA): TGTGCCAGCAGCAGAGCGGGGAGCTCCCTCTACGAGCAGTACTTC.

This clone was observed a few times. V and J are TRBV19 and TRBJ1-2; no definite D call. The germline gives CDR1 LNHDA, CDR2 SQIVND (reference sequence). V lost 6 bases, J lost 0 bases, and 14 bases lay in between. CDR3 length equals 15 residues. CDR3 region: CASRTPGEANYGYTF. The CDR3 DNA sequence: TGTGCCAGTAGAACTCCCGGGGAAGCTAACTATGGCTACACCTTC.

CDR3 DNA sequence: TGTGCCAGCAGCGGTAGCGGGGGGGATAGAAGACAGTATTTT. This sequence encodes CASSGSGGDRRQYF. This rearrangement joins TRBV21-1 to TRBJ2-3; TRBD2 is the table's D call and was not checked against the DNA. TRBV21-1 is noted as a pseudogene. This CDR3 contains 14 residues.

The chain employs TRBV6-6 and TRBJ1-4; D is perhaps TRBD1 (6 bases). V gave up 5 bases and J gave up 3 bases, with 7 bases separating them. Germline V lookup: CDR1 MNHNY, CDR2 SVGAGI (reference sequence). The CDR3 consists of 13 residues. CDR3: CASSDRPNEKLFF. In DNA, the CDR3 is TGTGCCAGCAGTGACAGGCCTAATGAAAAACTGTTTTTT.

The V call is TRBV30, the J call TRBJ2-1, with TRBD2 identical over 10 bases. Per germline, CDR1 GTSNPN and CDR2 SVGIG (reference sequence). The CDR3 totals 15 residues. V shed 4 bases and J 3 bases; nucleotides not matched to a gene: 6. CDR3 DNA: TGTGCCTGGACCCTAGCGGGGGCCCTCTACAATGAGCAGTTCTTC. This codes for CAWTLAGALYNEQFF. Using reference TRBV30 and TRBJ2-1 for the parts outside the CDR3, the full variable domain is SQTIHQWPATLVQPVGSPLSLECTVEGTSNPNLYWYRQAAGRGLQLLFYSVGIGQISSEVPQNLSASRPQDRQFILSSKKLLLSDSGFYLCAWTLAGALYNEQFFGPGTRLTVL.

This clone was recorded a few times. The chain recombines TRBV19 with TRBJ2-2, with D possibly matching TRBD2 (7 bases). Germline V gives CDR1 LNHDA, CDR2 SQIVND (reference sequence). This CDR3 is built from 16 residues. Trimming cost V 8 bases and J 0 bases, with 16 bases left between them. CDR3 coding DNA: TGTGCCAGTCACTGGGGGGGGGCGCCGAACACCGGGGAGCTGTTTTTT. Translating it yields CASHWGGAPNTGELFF.

The table lists this clone with a few counts. CDR3 loop: CASSPLRGGLNEQFF. CDR3 nucleotides: TGCGCCAGCAGCCCCCTGAGGGGGGGCCTAAATGAGCAGTTCTTC. The chain employs TRBV4-1 and TRBJ2-1, with a possible D match to TRBD2 (7 bases). The V and J ends lost 4 bases and 7 bases respectively, with 17 bases between them. This CDR3 spans 15 amino acids. CDR1 is MGHRA and CDR2 is YSYEKL in the germline V gene.

The chain links TRBV2 to TRBJ1-2, with D possibly TRBD1 on 6 matching bases. Trimming took off 2 bases at V and 2 bases at J, with 12 bases between the two ends. Germline loops: CDR1 SNHLY, CDR2 FYNNEI. The CDR3 runs to 15 residues. CDR3 sequence reads: CASSENRAVNYGYTF. CDR3 DNA sequence: TGTGCCAGCAGTGAAAACAGGGCAGTCAACTATGGCTACACCTTC.

By sample fraction, this clone is medium-sized (0.01 to 0.1%). This rearrangement joins TRBV29-1 to TRBJ1-1, with 7 bases fitting TRBD1. This CDR3 has 15 residues. Germline lookup yields CDR1 SQVTM and CDR2 ANQGSEA. V trimming: 1 base; J trimming: 3 bases; junction bases outside the gene matches: 8. In DNA form, the CDR3 reads TGCAGCGTTGAAGTTAGGGGGCGCAAGGACACTGAAGCTTTCTTT. Its protein product is CSVEVRGRKDTEAFF. Variable domain in full (rest from reference TRBV29-1 and TRBJ1-1): SAVISQKPSRDICQRGTSLTIQCQVDSQVTMMFWYRQQPGQSLTLIATANQGSEATYESGFVIDKFPISRPNLTFSTLTVSNMSPEDSSIYLCSVEVRGRKDTEAFFGQGTRLTVV.

The rearrangement links TRBV2 to TRBJ2-3; TRBD2 aligns across 12 bases. The V segment lost 2 bases and the J segment 6 bases; nucleotides outside the gene matches: 6. There are 16 residues in the CDR3. Germline-derived CDR1 and CDR2 are SNHLY and FYNNEI. The CDR3 region is CASSELSSGGADTQYF. The CDR3 nucleotides read TGTGCCAGCAGTGAACTGTCTAGCGGGGGGGCTGATACGCAGTATTTT.

A few counts support this clone. The chain is built from TRBV18 and TRBJ1-2; 8 bases line up with TRBD1. The CDR3 is 15 residues long. Germline trimming cut 2 bases from V and 2 bases from J; bases unmatched to any gene: 4. Germline V gene lookup returns CDR1 KGHSH and CDR2 LQKENI. The CDR3 is CASSPSRTGNYGYTF. CDR3 DNA sequence: TGTGCCAGCTCACCAAGTAGGACAGGGAACTATGGCTACACCTTC.

The sample holds a few counts of this clone. V gene TRBV4-2 combines with J gene TRBJ1-5, with 10 positions matching TRBD1. The CDR3 is 14 amino acids. Trimming took 5 bases from V and 6 from J; bases not matched to a gene: 4. Germline values: CDR1 LGHNA, CDR2 YNFKEQ. CDR3 sequence: CASSCGQGGQPQHF. DNA for the CDR3: TGTGCCAGCAGCTGCGGACAGGGGGGTCAGCCCCAGCATTTT.

By sample share, this clone is medium-sized. The V gene is TRBV6-5, the J gene TRBJ2-7, with 8 bases matching TRBD2. This CDR3 spans 15 amino acids. V lost 0 bases, J lost 6 bases, and 7 bases stayed unmatched. Germline-derived CDR1 and CDR2 are MNHEY and SVGAGI. The CDR3 DNA follows: TGTGCCAGCAGTTACTCACCCAGCGGGGGAGGCGAGCAGTACTTC. Its translation: CASSYSPSGGGEQYF.

A few counts support this clone. This chain links TRBV7-3 with TRBJ2-2; 12 positions agree with TRBD2. Germline assignment: CDR1 SGHTA and CDR2 FQGTGA. The junction had 6 bases not matched to a gene; V was cut back by 5 bases and J by 5 bases. The CDR3 is 16 residues long. CDR3 residues: CASSPLAGGLTGELFF. DNA of the CDR3: TGTGCCAGCAGCCCCCTAGCGGGGGGGCTTACCGGGGAGCTGTTTTTT.

This rearrangement joins TRBV5-4 to TRBJ1-1; no clear D. Germline CDR1 and CDR2: SGHNT and YYREEE (reference sequence). The CDR3 consists of 15 residues. V lost 4 bases and J 1 base, leaving 14 bases between the germline ends. The DNA for the CDR3 is TGTGCCAGCAGCCGGGGAGGACCTGCGAACACTGAAGCTTTCTTT. This gives the protein CASSRGGPANTEAFF.

The table lists this clone with a few counts. The CDR3 spells CSGAGLAGGLDTQYF. For the CDR3, the DNA is TGCAGCGGGGCGGGACTAGCGGGGGGGCTGGATACGCAGTATTTT. The chain couples TRBV29-1 to TRBJ2-3; 16 nucleotides match TRBD2. V lost 7 bases and J lost 6; bases outside the gene matches: 7. The CDR3 has 15 amino acids. The germline CDR1 and CDR2 sequences are SQVTM and ANQGSEA.

In this sample, this clone turned up a few times. The chain couples TRBV5-5 to TRBJ1-2, with D perhaps matching TRBD1 (6 bases). This CDR3 region has 17 residues. V was trimmed by 4 bases and J by 8 bases, leaving 27 bases between them. Germline loops: CDR1 SGHKS, CDR2 YYEKEE (reference sequence). For the CDR3, the DNA is TGTGCCAGCAGCCACTTCCGGGACACGACCAACCCAAGAGGCTACACCTTC. Translated: CASSHFRDTTNPRGYTF.